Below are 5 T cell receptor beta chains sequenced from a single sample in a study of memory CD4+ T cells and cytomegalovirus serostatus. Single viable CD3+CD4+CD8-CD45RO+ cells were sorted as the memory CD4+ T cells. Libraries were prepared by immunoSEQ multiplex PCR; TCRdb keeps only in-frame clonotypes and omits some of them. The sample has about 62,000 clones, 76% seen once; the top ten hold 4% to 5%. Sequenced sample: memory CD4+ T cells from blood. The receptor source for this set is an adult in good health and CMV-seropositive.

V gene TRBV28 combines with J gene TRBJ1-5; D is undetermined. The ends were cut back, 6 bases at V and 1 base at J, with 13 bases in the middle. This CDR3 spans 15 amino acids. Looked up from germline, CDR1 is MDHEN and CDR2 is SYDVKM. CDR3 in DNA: TGTGCCAGCAGCAAGACCATGGGGAGCAATCAGCCCCAGCATTTT. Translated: CASSKTMGSNQPQHF.

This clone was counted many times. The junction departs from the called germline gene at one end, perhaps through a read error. CDR3 coding DNA: TGTGCCAGCAGCCAAGATCTCCGGGACAGGGAGCTCTTC. Its protein product is CASSQDLRDRELF. The V and J genes are TRBV14 and TRBJ2-1, with 9 bases that match TRBD1. In germline, CDR1 is SGHDN, CDR2 FVKESK. This CDR3 comprises 13 residues.

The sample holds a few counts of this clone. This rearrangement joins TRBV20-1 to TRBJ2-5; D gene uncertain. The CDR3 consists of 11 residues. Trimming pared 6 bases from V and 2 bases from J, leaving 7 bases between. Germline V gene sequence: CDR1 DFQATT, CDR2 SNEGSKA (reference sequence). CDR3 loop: CSAHRQETQYF. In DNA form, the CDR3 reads TGCAGTGCCCACCGACAAGAGACCCAGTACTTC.

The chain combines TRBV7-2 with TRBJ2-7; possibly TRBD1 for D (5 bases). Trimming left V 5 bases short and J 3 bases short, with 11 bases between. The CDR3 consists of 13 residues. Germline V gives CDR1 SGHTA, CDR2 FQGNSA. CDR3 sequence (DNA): TGTGCCAGCAGCCCAGGGTGGAGCTACGAGCAGTACTTC. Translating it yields CASSPGWSYEQYF.

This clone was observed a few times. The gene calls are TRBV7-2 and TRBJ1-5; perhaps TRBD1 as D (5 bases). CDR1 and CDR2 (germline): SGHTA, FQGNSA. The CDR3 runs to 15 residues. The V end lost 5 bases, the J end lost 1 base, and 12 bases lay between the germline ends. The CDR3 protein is CASSRAGGSNQPQHF. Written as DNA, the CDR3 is TGTGCCAGCAGCAGAGCGGGGGGAAGCAATCAGCCCCAGCATTTT.